In this sample, the clone carrying this TCR beta chain turned up a few times. This CDR3 has 13 amino acids. Looked up from germline, CDR1 is LGHNA and CDR2 is YSLEER. Deletions cut 3 bases from V and 5 bases from J, with 10 bases between. These data belong to a study of human T cells and chemical hapten exposure. Described time point: pre-sensitization, week 0. Treatment reported: therapeutic diphenylcyclopropenone sensitization with weekly scalp DPC. TCRdb itself ran the RACE reads through MiXCR, one entry per CDR3 protein. Found here are under 110,000 distinct CDR3 sequences, around 12% of them singletons; the top ten hold about 1.6%.

The clonotype was recovered from a woman aged 50 to 60 with alopecia areata. Some clones in this sample may be carry-over from other donors' samples. V gene TRBV4-3 combines with J gene TRBJ1-1; possibly TRBD1 for D (6 bases). Sequenced material: whole blood, taken in connection with sensitization to the hapten diphenylcyclopropenone (DPC). In nucleotides, the CDR3 is TGCGCCAGCAGCCAGGCAGGGGATACTGAAGCTTTCTTT. Amino acid sequence: CASSQAGDTEAFF.